This T cell receptor beta chain derives from a study of blood T cell repertoires in COVID-19. Study context: Some COVID-19 samples were acute and others convalescent; all came from the United States, Italy and Spain.

Here immunoSEQ multiplex PCR was the method, and the copy in TCRdb shows in-frame clones only, minus some. The repertoire holds 300,000 to 400,000 clones, with roughly 87% as singletons. The age range of participants was about 18 to 89 years, with residence in under 25 US areas. Germline V gene data show CDR1 as SGHNT and CDR2 as YENEEA. The V gene end was trimmed by 5 bases and the J gene end by 6 bases; junction bases not matched to a gene: 11. This CDR3 region has 17 residues. Sequencing was carried out using PBMCs or T cells enriched from blood (not recorded which). This chain links TRBV11-3 with TRBJ2-1, with 12 positions matching TRBD2. The sequence was collected from a woman aged 30 to 39 who had recovered from COVID-19. The CDR3 DNA reads as TGTGCCAGCAGCCACGAGCCACTAGCGGGGGGCCCCAATGAGCAGTTCTTC. This encodes CASSHEPLAGGPNEQFF.